Reported below is one TCR beta chain. Its antigen remains unknown. An end of the junction does not agree with germline; a read error may underlie this. The study ran its PCR with 60 Vbeta and 13 Jbeta primers. TCRdb's copy holds only in-frame clones and misses some; the assay was immunoSEQ multiplex PCR. The data show roughly 130,000 clones, with 65% to 75% seen just once and over 5% held by the top ten. The CDR3 spans 12 residues. CDR1 is MNHEY and CDR2 is SMNVEV in the germline V gene (reference sequence). The data are from a study of cytomegalovirus exposure and HLA in healthy donors. Findings of the study overall: Rarity marked most TCR sequences, yet some public TCRs occurred in many donors. It was assumed in the presence/absence analyses that sequencing depth was roughly uniform across donors. Analysis performed later found about 18,000 TCR beta sequences associated with HLA alleles at 0.05 false discovery rate.

The TCR originated in a man between 40 and 49 years old in good health and CMV-seropositive. The rearrangement uses TRBV27 and TRBJ1-1; D is uncertain. Sequencing was performed on PBMCs. The CDR3 nucleotides read TGCCCCCACCGGGGAGGGAACACTGAAGCTTTCTTT. It specifies CPHRGGNTEAFF.